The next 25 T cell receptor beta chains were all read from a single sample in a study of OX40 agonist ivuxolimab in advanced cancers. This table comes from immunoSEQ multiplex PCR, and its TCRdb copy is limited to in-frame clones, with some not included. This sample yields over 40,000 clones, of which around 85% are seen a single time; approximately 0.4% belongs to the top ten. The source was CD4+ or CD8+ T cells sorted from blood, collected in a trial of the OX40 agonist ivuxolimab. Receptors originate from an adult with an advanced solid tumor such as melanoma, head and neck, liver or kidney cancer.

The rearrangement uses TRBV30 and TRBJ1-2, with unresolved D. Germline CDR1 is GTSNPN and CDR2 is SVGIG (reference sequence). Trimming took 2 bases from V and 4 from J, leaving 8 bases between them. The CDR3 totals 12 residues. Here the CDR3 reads CAWSMAGYGYTF. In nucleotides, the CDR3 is TGTGCCTGGAGTATGGCCGGCTATGGCTACACCTTC.

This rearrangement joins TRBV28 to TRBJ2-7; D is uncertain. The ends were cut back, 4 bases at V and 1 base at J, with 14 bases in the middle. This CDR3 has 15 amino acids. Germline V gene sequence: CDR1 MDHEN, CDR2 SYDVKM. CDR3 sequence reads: CASSSPMGGSYEQYF. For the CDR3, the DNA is TGTGCCAGCAGTTCCCCCATGGGTGGTTCCTACGAGCAGTACTTC.

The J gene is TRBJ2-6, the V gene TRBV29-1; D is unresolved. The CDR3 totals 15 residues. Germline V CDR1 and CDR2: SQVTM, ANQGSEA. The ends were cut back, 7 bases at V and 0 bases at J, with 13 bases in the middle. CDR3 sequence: CSALGWGSGANVLTF. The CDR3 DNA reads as TGCAGCGCCCTTGGGTGGGGCTCTGGGGCCAACGTCCTGACTTTC.

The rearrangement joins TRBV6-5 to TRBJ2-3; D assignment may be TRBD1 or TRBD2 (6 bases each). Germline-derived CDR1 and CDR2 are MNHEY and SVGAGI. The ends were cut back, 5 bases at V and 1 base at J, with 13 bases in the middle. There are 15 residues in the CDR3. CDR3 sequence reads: CASSRRGARTDTQYF. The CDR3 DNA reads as TGTGCCAGCAGTCGAAGGGGGGCACGCACAGATACGCAGTATTTT.

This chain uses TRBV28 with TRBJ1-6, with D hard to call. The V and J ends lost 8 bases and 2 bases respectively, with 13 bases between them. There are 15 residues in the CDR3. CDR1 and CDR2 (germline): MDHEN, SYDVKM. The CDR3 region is CASGRGSTYNSPLHF. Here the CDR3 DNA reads TGTGCCAGCGGGAGAGGTAGCACCTATAATTCACCCCTCCACTTT.

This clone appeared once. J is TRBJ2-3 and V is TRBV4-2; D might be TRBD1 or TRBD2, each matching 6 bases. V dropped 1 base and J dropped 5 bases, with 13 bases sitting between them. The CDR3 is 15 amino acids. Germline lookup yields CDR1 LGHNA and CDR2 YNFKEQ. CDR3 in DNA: TGTGCCAGCAGCCAAGGAGGGGGGTGGGAAGATACGCAGTATTTT. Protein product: CASSQGGGWEDTQYF.

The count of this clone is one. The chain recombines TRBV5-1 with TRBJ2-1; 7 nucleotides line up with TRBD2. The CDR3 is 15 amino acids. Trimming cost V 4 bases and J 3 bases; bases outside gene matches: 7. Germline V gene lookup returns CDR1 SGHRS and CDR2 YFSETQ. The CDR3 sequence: CASSGAGVSYNEQFF. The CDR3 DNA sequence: TGCGCCAGCAGCGGGGCGGGGGTAAGCTACAATGAGCAGTTCTTC.

The CDR3 spells CASSKMRQGGNQPQHF. The CDR3 region has the DNA TGTGCCAGTAGTAAAATGAGGCAGGGTGGCAATCAGCCCCAGCATTTT. The J gene is TRBJ1-5, the V gene TRBV19, with TRBD1 as a possible D gene (5 bases). Trimming cost V 4 bases and J 2 bases, with 15 bases left between them. There are 16 residues in the CDR3. Germline loops: CDR1 LNHDA, CDR2 SQIVND (reference sequence). Filled out from reference TRBV19 and TRBJ1-5, the complete variable domain reads DGGITQSPKYLFRKEGQNVTLSCEQNLNHDAMYWYRQDPGQGLRLIYYSQIVNDFQKGDIAEGYSVSREKKESFPLTVTSAQKNPTAFYLCASSKMRQGGNQPQHFGDGTRLSIL.

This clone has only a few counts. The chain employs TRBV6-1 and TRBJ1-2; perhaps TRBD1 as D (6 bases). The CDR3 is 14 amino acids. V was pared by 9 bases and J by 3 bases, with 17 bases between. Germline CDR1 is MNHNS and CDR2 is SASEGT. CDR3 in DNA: TGTGCCAGTACATACAGGGAGGCCGACTATGGCTACACCTTC. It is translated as CASTYREADYGYTF.

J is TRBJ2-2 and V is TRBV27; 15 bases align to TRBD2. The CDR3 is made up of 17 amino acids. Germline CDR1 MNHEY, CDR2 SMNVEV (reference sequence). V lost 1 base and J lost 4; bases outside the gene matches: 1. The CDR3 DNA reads TGTGCCAGCAGTTTATGGGGACTAGCGGGAGGCACCGGGGAGCTGTTTTTT. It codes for CASSLWGLAGGTGELFF.

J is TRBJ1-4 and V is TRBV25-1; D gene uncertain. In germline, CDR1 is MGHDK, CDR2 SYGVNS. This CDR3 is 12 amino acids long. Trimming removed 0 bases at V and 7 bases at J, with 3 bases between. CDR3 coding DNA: TGTGCCAGCAGTGAATATGCTGAAAAACTGTTTTTT. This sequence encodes CASSEYAEKLFF. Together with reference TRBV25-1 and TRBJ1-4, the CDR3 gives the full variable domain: EADIYQTPRYLVIGTGKKITLECSQTMGHDKMYWYQQDPGMELHLIHYSYGVNSTEKGDLSSESTVSRIRTEHFPLTLESARPSHTSQYLCASSEYAEKLFFGSGTQLSVL.

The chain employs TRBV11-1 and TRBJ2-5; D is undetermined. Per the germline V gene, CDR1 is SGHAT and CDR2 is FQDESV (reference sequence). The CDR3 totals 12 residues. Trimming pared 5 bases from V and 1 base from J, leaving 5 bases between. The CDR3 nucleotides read TGTGCCAGCAGCCCGGGCCAAGAGACCCAGTACTTC. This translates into CASSPGQETQYF.

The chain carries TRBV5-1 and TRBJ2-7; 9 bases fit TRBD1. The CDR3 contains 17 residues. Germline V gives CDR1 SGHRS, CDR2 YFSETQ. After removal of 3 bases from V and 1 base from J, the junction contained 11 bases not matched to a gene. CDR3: CASSWTGDPSVSYEQYF. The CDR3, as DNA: TGCGCCAGCAGCTGGACAGGGGACCCATCGGTTTCCTACGAGCAGTACTTC.

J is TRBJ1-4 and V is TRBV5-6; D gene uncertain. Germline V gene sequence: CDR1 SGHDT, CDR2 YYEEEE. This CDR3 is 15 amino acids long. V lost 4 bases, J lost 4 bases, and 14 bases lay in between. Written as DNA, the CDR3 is TGTGCCAGCAGCCTCGAGGGTGGGGATAATGAAAAACTGTTTTTT. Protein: CASSLEGGDNEKLFF.

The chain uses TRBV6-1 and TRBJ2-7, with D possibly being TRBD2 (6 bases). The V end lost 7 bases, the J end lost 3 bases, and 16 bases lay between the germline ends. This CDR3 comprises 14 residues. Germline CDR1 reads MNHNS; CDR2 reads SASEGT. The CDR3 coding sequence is TGTGCCAGCACCGCGGGACTCTCAAACTACGAGCAGTACTTC. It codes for CASTAGLSNYEQYF.

CDR3 protein: CASSQEASGGAFGSQYF. The CDR3 DNA is TGCGCCAGCAGCCAAGAGGCTAGCGGGGGGGCGTTTGGGTCCCAGTACTTC. This chain uses TRBV4-3 with TRBJ2-5; 12 bases agree with TRBD2. V trimming: 0 bases; J trimming: 9 bases; junction bases outside the gene matches: 11. The CDR3 length is 17 residues. Per the germline V gene, CDR1 is LGHNA and CDR2 is YSLEER.

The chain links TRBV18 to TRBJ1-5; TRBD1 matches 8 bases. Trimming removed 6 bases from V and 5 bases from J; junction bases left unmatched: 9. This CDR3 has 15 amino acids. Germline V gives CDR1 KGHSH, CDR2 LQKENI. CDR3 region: CASSRGQGHDQPQHF. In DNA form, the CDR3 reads TGTGCCAGCTCTCGCGGACAGGGTCACGATCAGCCCCAGCATTTT.

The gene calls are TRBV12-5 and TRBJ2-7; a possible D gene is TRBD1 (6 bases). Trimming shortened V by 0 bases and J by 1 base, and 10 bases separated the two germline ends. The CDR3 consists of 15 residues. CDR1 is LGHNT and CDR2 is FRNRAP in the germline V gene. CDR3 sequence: CASGLVMTGSYEQYF. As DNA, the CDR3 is TGTGCTAGTGGTTTGGTAATGACAGGTTCCTACGAGCAGTACTTC.

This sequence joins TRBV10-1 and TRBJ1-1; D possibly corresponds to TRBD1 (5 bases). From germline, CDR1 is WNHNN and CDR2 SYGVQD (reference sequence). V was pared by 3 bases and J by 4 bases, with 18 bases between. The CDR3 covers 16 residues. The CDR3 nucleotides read TGCGCCAGCAGTGACCCCCCAATCCAGGGTTCCACTGAAGCTTTCTTT. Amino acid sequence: CASSDPPIQGSTEAFF.

CDR3 DNA: TGTGCCAGCAGCGAACCCGATCGGGGCTACGAGCAGTACTTC. Translation: CASSEPDRGYEQYF. The V and J genes are TRBV28 and TRBJ2-7; D perhaps matches TRBD2 (5 bases). CDR1 is MDHEN and CDR2 is SYDVKM in the germline V gene. V was pared by 6 bases and J by 3 bases, with 15 bases between. The CDR3 contains 14 residues.

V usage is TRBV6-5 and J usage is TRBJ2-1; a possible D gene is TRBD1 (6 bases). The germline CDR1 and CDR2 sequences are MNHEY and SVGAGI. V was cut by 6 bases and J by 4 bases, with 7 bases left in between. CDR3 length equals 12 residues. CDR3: CASSQGYNEQFF. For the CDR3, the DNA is TGTGCCAGCAGCCAGGGGTACAATGAGCAGTTCTTC.

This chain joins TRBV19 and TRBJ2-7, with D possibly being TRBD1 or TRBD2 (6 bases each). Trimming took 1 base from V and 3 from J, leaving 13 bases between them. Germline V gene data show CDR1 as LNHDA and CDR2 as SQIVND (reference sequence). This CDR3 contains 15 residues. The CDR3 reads CASSIVSGGGYEQYF. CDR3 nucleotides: TGTGCCAGTAGTATAGTCTCCGGGGGCGGCTACGAGCAGTACTTC.

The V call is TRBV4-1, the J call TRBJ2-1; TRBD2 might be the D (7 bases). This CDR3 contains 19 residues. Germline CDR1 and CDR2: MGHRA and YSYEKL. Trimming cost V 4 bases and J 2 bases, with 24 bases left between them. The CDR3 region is CASSRLYFPRGATYNEQFF. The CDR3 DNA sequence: TGCGCCAGCAGCCGCTTGTACTTCCCTCGGGGGGCAACCTACAATGAGCAGTTCTTC.

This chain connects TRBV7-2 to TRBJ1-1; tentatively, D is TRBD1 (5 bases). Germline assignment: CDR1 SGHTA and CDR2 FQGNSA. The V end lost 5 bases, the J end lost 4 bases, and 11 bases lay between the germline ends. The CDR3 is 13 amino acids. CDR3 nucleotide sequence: TGTGCCAGCAGCCGACAGAAGTCCACTGAAGCTTTCTTT. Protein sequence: CASSRQKSTEAFF. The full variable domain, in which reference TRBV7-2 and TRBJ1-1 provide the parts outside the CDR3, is GAGVSQSPSNKVTEKGKDVELRCDPISGHTALYWYRQSLGQGLEFLIYFQGNSAPDKSGLPSDRFSAERTGGSVSTLTIQRTQQEDSAVYLCASSRQKSTEAFFGQGTRLTVV.

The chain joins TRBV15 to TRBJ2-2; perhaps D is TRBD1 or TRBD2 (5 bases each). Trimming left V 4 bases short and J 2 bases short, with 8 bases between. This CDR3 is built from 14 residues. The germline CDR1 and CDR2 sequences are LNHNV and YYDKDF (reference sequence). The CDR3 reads CATSIGGNTGELFF. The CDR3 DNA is TGTGCCACCAGCATTGGGGGAAACACCGGGGAGCTGTTTTTT.